Listed below are T cell receptor beta chains from one sample, sequenced in a study of OX40 agonist ivuxolimab in advanced cancers. The table came from immunoSEQ multiplex PCR; TCRdb's copy has only in-frame clones and leaves some out. The sample yields over 45,000 clones, roughly 90% seen once. The sequencing used CD4+ or CD8+ T cells sorted from blood, collected in a trial of the OX40 agonist ivuxolimab. All receptors come from an adult with an advanced solid tumor such as melanoma, head and neck, liver or kidney cancer. CDR3s include the opening cysteine and the closing phenylalanine or tryptophan. The D gene is left open where the match is weak. Expanded clones get a size class; other rows say once, few or many, or leave the size out.

TRBJ2-7 | TRBD2 | - | TRBV2 | TGTGCCAGCAGTGGGTCCGGGACTAGCGGGAGGAGGTACGAGCAGTACTTC | CASSGSGTSGRRYEQYF
TRBJ1-1 | TRBD1 | - | TRBV6-5 | TGTGCCAGCGGATGGGCAGGGGGGAACACTGAAGCTTTCTTT | CASGWAGGNTEAFF
TRBJ2-7 | TRBD1 | - | TRBV4-1 | TGCGCCAGCAGCCTGGGACAGGGTCCCTACGAGCAGTACTTC | CASSLGQGPYEQYF
TRBJ2-1 | - | - | TRBV4-1 | TGCGCCAGCAGCCAAGTTGGGTTTTCAAATGAGCAGTTCTTC | CASSQVGFSNEQFF
TRBJ2-1 | TRBD1 | - | TRBV5-6 | TGTGCCAGCAGCTTGGGCGGGACAGGGGGGTACAATGAGCAGTTCTTC | CASSLGGTGGYNEQFF
TRBJ2-1 | TRBD2 | - | TRBV4-1 | TGCGCCAGCAGCCAAGTAGAGGGAGGGTTAAGATACAATGAGCAGTTCTTC | CASSQVEGGLRYNEQFF
TRBJ2-5 | - | - | TRBV6-6 | TGTGCCATGGGTTCAGGGTACCAAGAGACCCAGTACTTC | CAMGSGYQETQYF
TRBJ2-1 | TRBD1 | - | TRBV14 | TGTGCCAGCAGCGCCTCCGGGACAGGGTTGGGGCAGTTCTTC | CASSASGTGLGQFF
TRBJ2-1 | - | - | TRBV11-2 | TGTGCCAGCAGCTTACCGGACTACAATGAGCAGTTCTTC | CASSLPDYNEQFF
TRBJ2-7 | - | - | TRBV14 | TGTGCCAGCAGCCAAGACGTAGGGAACCCTTACGAGCAGTACTTC | CASSQDVGNPYEQYF
TRBJ1-2 | TRBD1 | - | TRBV28 | TGTGCCAGCAGTTTAGGACAGGGGGCTTTTAATGGCTACACCTTC | CASSLGQGAFNGYTF
TRBJ2-1 | - | - | TRBV7-9 | TGTGCCAGCAGCTTAGCGAAGCGGGTGGGTGATGAGCAGTTCTTC | CASSLAKRVGDEQFF
TRBJ2-7 | TRBD1 | - | TRBV27 | TGTGCCAGCAGTCCGGGACAGGGGGCCTCCTACGAGCAGTACTTC | CASSPGQGASYEQYF
TRBJ2-1 | - | - | TRBV4-2 | TGTGCCAGCAGCCAAGATCTGATAGTAGCACCGAAAAATGAGCAGTTCTTC | CASSQDLIVAPKNEQFF
TRBJ2-7 | TRBD1 | - | TRBV4-1 | TGCGCCAGCAGCCAAGAGGAGGACAGGGCCCACGAGCAGTACTTC | CASSQEEDRAHEQYF
TRBJ2-7 | TRBD2 | - | TRBV9 | TGTGCCAGCAGCGGGGGACTAGCGGGAGGTCACGAGCAGTACTTC | CASSGGLAGGHEQYF
TRBJ1-1 | - | - | TRBV7-9 | TGTGCCAGCAGCTTATTCCCAGGCACTGAAGCTTTCTTT | CASSLFPGTEAFF
TRBJ2-7 | - | - | TRBV28 | TGTGCCAGCAGTCCCCAGGTCGAGCAGTACTTC | CASSPQVEQYF
TRBJ1-1 | - | - | TRBV6-5 | TGTGCCAGCAGTTACGGGGCAGAGAACACTGAAGCTTTCTTT | CASSYGAENTEAFF
TRBJ1-1 | - | - | TRBV20-1 | TGCAGTGCTCCGACAGGTTCAGAAGCTTTCTTT | CSAPTGSEAFF
TRBJ2-1 | TRBD2 | once | TRBV5-1 | TGCGCCAGCAGCAGCACCTTAGCGGGAGATTTCTACAATGAGCAGTTCTTC | CASSSTLAGDFYNEQFF
TRBJ2-2 | - | once | TRBV27 | TGTGCCAGCAGTGGAGGGGGCGCGGGCACCGGGGAGCTGTTTTTT | CASSGGGAGTGELFF
TRBJ2-7 | - | - | TRBV5-1 | TGCGCCAGCAGGTCTTGGACAGCCTCAAATTACGAGCAGTACTTC | CASRSWTASNYEQYF
TRBJ2-3 | - | - | TRBV6-5 | TGTGCCAGCAGTTATGAGGGCCGCACAGATACGCAGTATTTT | CASSYEGRTDTQYF
TRBJ2-1 | - | - | TRBV27 | TGTGCCAGCAGGGACGGAAGCTCCTACAATGAGCAGTTCTTC | CASRDGSSYNEQFF
TRBJ2-7 | - | - | TRBV19 | TGTGCCAGTAGTATAACGGGTTCCTACGAGCAGTACTTC | CASSITGSYEQYF
TRBJ2-1 | - | - | TRBV10-3 | TGTGCCATCAGTGGGACGAAGGGGACGACCCTGTACAATGAGCAGTTCTTC | CAISGTKGTTLYNEQFF
TRBJ1-1 | - | - | TRBV5-6 | TGTGCCAGCAGCTTGGGCAGGGGAGGCGCTTTCTTT | CASSLGRGGAFF
TRBJ1-2 | - | - | TRBV9 | TGTGCCAGCAGCGTAGGGGTCGGGGGAAATGGCTACACCTTC | CASSVGVGGNGYTF
TRBJ2-1 | - | - | TRBV10-2 | TGCGCCAGCCACGAAAACAATGAGCAGTTCTTC | CASHENNEQFF
TRBJ2-5 | TRBD1 | - | TRBV29-1 | TGCAGCGTTGTAGGGGACCGGTTCCGGGACAGAAAAGAGACCCAGTACTTC | CSVVGDRFRDRKETQYF